A single sample gave rise to the 5 T cell receptor beta chains below, sequenced in a study of T-cell memory formation after mild COVID-19. MiXCR was run by TCRdb on the 5' RACE reads, yielding one entry per CDR3 protein. The data contain 150,000 or so distinct CDR3 sequences, around 10% of them singletons. The sequencing input was PBMCs or a T cell subset sorted from them (not recorded which). These receptors all come from a man between 18 and 29 years old who had mild COVID-19 (a few samples of this study predate the infection). Cell type and time point are not known.

This clonotype showed up just a few times. The chain carries TRBV5-4 and TRBJ2-3; a weak D match, TRBD2 (5 bases). This CDR3 contains 13 residues. Germline V gene lookup returns CDR1 SGHNT and CDR2 YYREEE (reference sequence). The ends were cut back, 2 bases at V and 6 bases at J, with 10 bases in the middle. In DNA, the CDR3 is TGTGCCAGCAGCTTCGACTCGGGGGATACGCAGTATTTT. Translation gives CASSFDSGDTQYF.

This chain connects TRBV5-1 to TRBJ2-3; 8 bases are a match to TRBD1. The CDR3 spans 16 residues. Trimming removed 0 bases from V and 1 base from J; junction bases left unmatched: 4. Germline V gene data show CDR1 as SGHRS and CDR2 as YFSETQ. The CDR3 sequence: CASSLAVTGGTDTQYF. The DNA for the CDR3 is TGCGCCAGCAGCTTGGCCGTGACAGGGGGCACAGATACGCAGTATTTT.

Judged by abundance, this clonotype is medium-sized (0.01 to 0.1%). The chain has TRBV5-1 and TRBJ2-2; tentative D call: TRBD2 (7 bases). The CDR3 loop spans 16 amino acids. Germline assignment: CDR1 SGHRS and CDR2 YFSETQ. V dropped 7 bases and J dropped 6 bases, with 22 bases sitting between them. CDR3 protein: CASLPGGGPVPGELFF. The CDR3 bases are TGCGCCAGCCTACCGGGGGGCGGACCGGTCCCCGGGGAGCTGTTTTTT.

This clonotype was picked up many times. The genes are TRBV12-3 or TRBV12-4 and TRBJ2-6; 10 bases align to TRBD1. The V segment lost 2 bases and the J segment 0 bases; nucleotides outside the gene matches: 4. The CDR3 length is 18 residues. CDR3 sequence: CASSLTGTGASGANVLTF. The CDR3 DNA is TGTGCCAGCAGTTTAACCGGGACAGGGGCCTCTGGGGCCAACGTCCTGACTTTC.

The rearrangement uses TRBV7-2 and TRBJ2-3, with 8 bases aligning to TRBD2. The CDR3 runs to 16 residues. CDR1 and CDR2 from the germline V gene are SGHTA and FQGNSA. Trimming removed 5 bases from V and 1 base from J; junction bases left unmatched: 8. This chain's CDR3 is CASSTNQRGRTDTQYF. CDR3 nucleotide sequence: TGTGCCAGCAGCACCAACCAGCGGGGGCGCACAGATACGCAGTATTTT.